These 14 T cell receptor beta chains share one sample of origin, sequenced in a study of early stage breast cancer tumors. Profiled with immunoSEQ multiplex PCR; TCRdb holds only in-frame clones, not every one. The repertoire includes approximately 31,000 clones, roughly four fifths of them detected once, and 10% sits in the top ten. Input material: breast tumor tissue. Source of these receptors: a person aged 30 to 39 with breast cancer.

The J gene is TRBJ1-2, the V gene TRBV5-6, with 7 bases identical to TRBD1. CDR1 is SGHDT, CDR2 YYEEEE, per germline. The CDR3 totals 14 residues. Unmatched junction bases numbered 5, after V lost 4 bases and J lost 2 bases. The CDR3 here is CASSNTGVNYGYTF. As DNA, the CDR3 is TGTGCCAGCAGCAATACAGGGGTGAACTATGGCTACACCTTC.

The count of this clone is one. The gene calls are TRBV5-6 and TRBJ2-5; 10 bases fit TRBD1. V dropped 0 bases and J dropped 3; count of bases not matched to a gene: 14. The germline V gene encodes CDR1 SGHDT and CDR2 YYEEEE. The CDR3 loop spans 19 amino acids. The CDR3 protein is CASSLAPTIPGTGEETQYF. The CDR3 bases are TGTGCCAGCAGCTTGGCACCCACGATCCCCGGGACAGGGGAAGAGACCCAGTACTTC.

This clone was recorded once. The gene calls are TRBV11-3 and TRBJ1-5; D gene uncertain. Germline lookup yields CDR1 SGHNT and CDR2 YENEEA. The CDR3 has 15 amino acids. Trimming removed 0 bases from V and 0 bases from J, with 6 bases in between. CDR3 protein: CASSLDDFSNQPQHF. The CDR3 bases are TGTGCCAGCAGCTTAGACGACTTTAGCAATCAGCCCCAGCATTTT.

This chain links TRBV2 with TRBJ1-5; TRBD1 matches at 7 bases. J was trimmed by 3 bases and V by 7 bases; bases with no gene match: 18. This CDR3 contains 18 residues. Germline assignment: CDR1 SNHLY and CDR2 FYNNEI. CDR3 protein: CASTKQGSTPLYNQPQHF. For the CDR3, the DNA is TGTGCCAGCACCAAACAGGGGTCGACCCCTCTTTACAATCAGCCCCAGCATTTT.

The gene calls are TRBV10-3 and TRBJ2-6, with 8 bases matching TRBD1. This CDR3 has 17 residues. V lost 4 bases to trimming and J lost 2 bases; unmatched junction nucleotides: 7. Looked up from germline, CDR1 is ENHRY and CDR2 is SYGVKD. CDR3 sequence: CAISAGQGLPGANVLTF. The CDR3 DNA follows: TGTGCCATCAGTGCCGGACAGGGCCTACCTGGGGCCAACGTCCTGACTTTC.

V gene TRBV19 combines with J gene TRBJ1-4; D is undetermined. Looked up from germline, CDR1 is LNHDA and CDR2 is SQIVND (reference sequence). This CDR3 region has 14 residues. Trimming took off 2 bases at V and 10 bases at J, with 14 bases between the two ends. The CDR3 DNA is TGTGCCAGTAGTATACAAGCTAGTCGGGGAAAACTGTTTTTT. Translation: CASSIQASRGKLFF.

The chain links TRBV29-1 to TRBJ2-3; 7 bases align to TRBD2. CDR3 length: 14 residues. The junction had 7 bases not matched to a gene; V was cut back by 4 bases and J by 3 bases. From germline, CDR1 is SQVTM and CDR2 ANQGSEA. The CDR3, as DNA: TGCAGCGTTGGAGGGACGGGAGGTACAGATACGCAGTATTTT. It is translated as CSVGGTGGTDTQYF.

The gene calls are TRBV7-2 and TRBJ1-1; no firm D call. The CDR3 consists of 13 residues. Per germline, CDR1 SGHTA and CDR2 FQGNSA. The V gene lost 5 bases and the J gene lost 9 bases, with 16 bases spanning the gap. In DNA, the CDR3 is TGTGCCAGCAGCCCTCGGAAGGGCGGAAAAGCTTTCTTT. It encodes CASSPRKGGKAFF.

The V gene is TRBV14, the J gene TRBJ2-7; D is ambiguous. Germline V gene data show CDR1 as SGHDN and CDR2 as FVKESK. V was pared by 4 bases and J by 7 bases, with 14 bases between. The CDR3 is made up of 13 amino acids. CDR3: CASSPPGVPEQYF. For the CDR3, the DNA is TGTGCCAGCAGCCCGCCAGGAGTGCCAGAGCAGTACTTC.

The V call is TRBV6-4, the J call TRBJ2-1; 10 bases line up with TRBD2. The length of the CDR3 is 16 residues. The germline CDR1 and CDR2 sequences are MRHNA and SNTAGT. V shed 4 bases and J 2 bases; nucleotides not matched to a gene: 5. The CDR3, as DNA: TGTGCCAGCAGTGTCTCCGGGACTAGCGCCTACAATGAGCAGTTCTTC. It codes for CASSVSGTSAYNEQFF.

This clone occurred a few times. The chain carries TRBV30 and TRBJ1-2, with TRBD1 matching over 7 bases. Germline V gene lookup returns CDR1 GTSNPN and CDR2 SVGIG (reference sequence). The V segment lost 4 bases and the J segment 6 bases; nucleotides outside the gene matches: 8. The CDR3 spans 13 residues. Written as DNA, the CDR3 is TGTGCCTGGATTCCAAAAGGGGGCCATGGCTACACCTTC. Translated: CAWIPKGGHGYTF.

This clone was counted a single time. The chain is built from TRBV4-1 and TRBJ2-2; D is possibly TRBD1 or TRBD2 (6 bases each). Deletions cut 3 bases from V and 7 bases from J, with 24 bases between. Germline CDR1 is MGHRA and CDR2 is YSYEKL. The length of the CDR3 is 18 residues. The CDR3 nucleotides are TGCGCCAGCAGCCACCGAGGGGGGCAGGGGAGTCTCGGCGGGGAGCTGTTTTTT. Amino acids: CASSHRGGQGSLGGELFF.

This clone has a single count. The gene calls are TRBV27 and TRBJ2-1, with D uncertain. V was cut by 5 bases and J by 0 bases, with 11 bases left in between. The CDR3 runs 15 residues. Germline assignment: CDR1 MNHEY and CDR2 SMNVEV (reference sequence). In DNA, the CDR3 is TGTGCCAGCAGTCAGGACCATAGCTCCTACAATGAGCAGTTCTTC. Its protein product is CASSQDHSSYNEQFF.

The gene calls are TRBV5-6 and TRBJ1-1, with D possibly being TRBD1 (6 bases). Looked up from germline, CDR1 is SGHDT and CDR2 is YYEEEE. This CDR3 comprises 14 residues. The V gene lost 2 bases and the J gene lost 4 bases, with 12 bases spanning the gap. In DNA form, the CDR3 reads TGTGCCAGCAGCTTAAGGGGGGGAGTCACTGAAGCTTTCTTT. It encodes CASSLRGGVTEAFF.